This T cell receptor (beta chain) comes out of a study of siplizumab effects on memory and regulatory T cells. Turning to this clone: Its antigen is still unknown.

Per germline, CDR1 GTSNPN and CDR2 SVGIG (reference sequence). Between the trimmed V and J ends, which lost 3 bases and 4 bases, there was a span of 9 bases. This CDR3 contains 12 residues. General study points: Unstimulated subsets accounted for the mapping of only a minor share of the clones that were alloreactive. Naive T cells were seen as more diverse than memory cells and as major alloresponse contributors. No functional test confirmed suppression by proliferating siplizumab-culture Tregs.

Some clones are missing from TCRdb's copy, which holds only in-frame ones; the method was immunoSEQ multiplex PCR. The table records about 50,000 clones, 95% to 98% of them present only once. V and J are TRBV30 and TRBJ2-5; weak D call: TRBD2 (6 bases). The clonotype originates from a human donor in good health. The sequenced sample consisted of naive CD4+ T cells sorted from blood. The CDR3 sequence is CAWSRDSETQYF. The CDR3 nucleotides are TGTGCCTGGAGCCGGGACTCAGAGACCCAGTACTTC.